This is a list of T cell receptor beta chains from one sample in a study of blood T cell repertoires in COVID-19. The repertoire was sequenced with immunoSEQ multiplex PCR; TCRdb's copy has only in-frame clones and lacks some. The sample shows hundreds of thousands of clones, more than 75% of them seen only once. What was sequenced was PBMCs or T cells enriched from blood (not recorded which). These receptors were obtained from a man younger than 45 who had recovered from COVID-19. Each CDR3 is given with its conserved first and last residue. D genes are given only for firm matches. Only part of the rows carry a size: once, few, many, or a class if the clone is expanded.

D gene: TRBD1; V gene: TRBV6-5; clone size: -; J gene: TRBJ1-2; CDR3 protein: CASNGQGGYYGYTF; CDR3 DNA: TGTGCCAGCAATGGACAGGGAGGGTACTATGGCTACACCTTC
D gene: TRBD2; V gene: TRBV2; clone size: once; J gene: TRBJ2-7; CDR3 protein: CATGTSGGVYEQYF; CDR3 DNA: TGTGCCACCGGGACTAGCGGGGGGGTCTACGAGCAGTACTTC
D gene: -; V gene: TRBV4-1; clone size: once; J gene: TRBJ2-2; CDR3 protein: CASSPQGIAGELFF; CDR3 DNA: TGCGCCAGCAGCCCTCAGGGTATCGCCGGGGAGCTGTTTTTT
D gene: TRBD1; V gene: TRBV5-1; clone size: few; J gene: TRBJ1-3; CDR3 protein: CASQTGASGNTIYF; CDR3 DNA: TGCGCCAGCCAGACAGGGGCTTCTGGAAACACCATATATTTT
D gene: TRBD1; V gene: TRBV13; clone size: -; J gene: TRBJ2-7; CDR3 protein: CASSLGWDRLYEQYF; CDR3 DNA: TGTGCCAGCAGCTTAGGTTGGGACAGACTTTACGAGCAGTACTTC
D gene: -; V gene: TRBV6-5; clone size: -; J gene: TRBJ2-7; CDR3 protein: CASSLTVSYEQYF; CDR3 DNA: TGTGCCAGCAGCTTGACAGTTTCCTACGAGCAGTACTTC
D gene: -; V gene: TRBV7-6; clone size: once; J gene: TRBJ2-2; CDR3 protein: CASRPREDTNTGELFF; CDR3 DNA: TGTGCCAGCAGGCCAAGAGAGGATACGAACACCGGGGAGCTGTTTTTT
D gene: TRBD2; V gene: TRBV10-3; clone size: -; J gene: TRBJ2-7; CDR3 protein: CAITQTSSSYEQYF; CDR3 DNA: TGTGCCATCACCCAGACTAGCAGCTCCTACGAGCAGTACTTC
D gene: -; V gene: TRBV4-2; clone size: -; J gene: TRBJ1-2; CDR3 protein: CASSQVNSGNYGYTF; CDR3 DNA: TGTGCCAGCAGCCAAGTAAACAGCGGAAACTATGGCTACACCTTC
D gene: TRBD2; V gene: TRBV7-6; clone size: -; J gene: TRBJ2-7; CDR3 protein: CASSSASTGGGWLGEQYF; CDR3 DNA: TGTGCCAGCAGCTCTGCCTCTACCGGGGGAGGGTGGCTGGGCGAGCAGTACTTC
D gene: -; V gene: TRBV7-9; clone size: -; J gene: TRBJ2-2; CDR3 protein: CASTVDINTGELFF; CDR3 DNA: TGTGCCAGCACCGTAGACATTAACACCGGGGAGCTGTTTTTT
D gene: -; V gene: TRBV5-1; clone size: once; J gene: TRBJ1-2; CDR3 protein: CASSSPDRSSYGYTF; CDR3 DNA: TGCGCCAGCAGCTCGCCCGACAGATCTAGCTATGGCTACACCTTC
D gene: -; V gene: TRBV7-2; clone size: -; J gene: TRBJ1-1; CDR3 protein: CASSHERATEAFF; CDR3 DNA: TGTGCCAGCAGCCATGAGAGAGCCACTGAAGCTTTCTTT
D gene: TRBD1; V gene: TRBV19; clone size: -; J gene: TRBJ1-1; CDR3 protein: CASSHPTGAGTEAFF; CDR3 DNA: TGTGCCAGTAGTCACCCTACAGGGGCGGGGACTGAAGCTTTCTTT
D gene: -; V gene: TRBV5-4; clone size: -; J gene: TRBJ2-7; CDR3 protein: CASSFDSYEQYF; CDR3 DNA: TGTGCCAGCAGCTTTGACAGCTACGAGCAGTACTTC
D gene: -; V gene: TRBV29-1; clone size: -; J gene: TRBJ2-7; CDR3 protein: CSVMFDRAYEQYF; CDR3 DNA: TGCAGCGTCATGTTTGATAGAGCCTACGAGCAGTACTTC
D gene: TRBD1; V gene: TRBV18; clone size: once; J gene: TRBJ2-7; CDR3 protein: CASSPGEGAVYEQYF; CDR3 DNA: TGTGCCAGCTCACCTGGTGAGGGGGCAGTGTACGAGCAGTACTTC
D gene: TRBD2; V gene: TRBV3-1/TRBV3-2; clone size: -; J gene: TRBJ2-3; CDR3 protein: CASSLGPGTSGRDTQYF; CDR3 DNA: TGTGCCAGCAGCCTTGGTCCCGGGACTAGCGGGAGAGATACGCAGTATTTT
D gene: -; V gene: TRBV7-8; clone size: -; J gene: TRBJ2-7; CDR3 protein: CASSFEQAPYEQYF; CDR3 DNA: TGTGCCAGCAGCTTCGAACAGGCTCCCTACGAGCAGTACTTC
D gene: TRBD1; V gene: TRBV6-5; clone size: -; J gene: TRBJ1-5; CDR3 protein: CASSIRDSDQPQHF; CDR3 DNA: TGTGCCAGCAGTATCCGGGACAGCGATCAGCCCCAGCATTTT
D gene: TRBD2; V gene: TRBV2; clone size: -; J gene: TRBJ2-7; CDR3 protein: CASRTSVAYEQYF; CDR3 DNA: TGTGCCAGCAGGACTAGCGTGGCCTACGAGCAGTACTTC
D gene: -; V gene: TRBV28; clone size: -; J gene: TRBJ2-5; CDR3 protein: CASSPPTWPQETQYF; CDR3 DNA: TGTGCCAGCAGCCCTCCCACATGGCCCCAAGAGACCCAGTACTTC
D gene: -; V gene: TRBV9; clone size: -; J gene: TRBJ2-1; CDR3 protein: CASSVGSSSYNEQFF; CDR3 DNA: TGTGCCAGCAGCGTAGGAAGTAGCTCCTACAATGAGCAGTTCTTC
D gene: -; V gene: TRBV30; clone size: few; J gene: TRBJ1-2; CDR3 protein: CAWEDKNYGYTF; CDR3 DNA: TGTGCCTGGGAGGACAAAAACTATGGCTACACCTTC
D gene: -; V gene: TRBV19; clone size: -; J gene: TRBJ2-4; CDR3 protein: CASRDRGAKNIQYF; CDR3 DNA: TGTGCCAGTAGGGATCGAGGGGCCAAAAACATTCAGTACTTC
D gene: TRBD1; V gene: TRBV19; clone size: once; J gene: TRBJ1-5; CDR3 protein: CASSKDRGGGQPQHF; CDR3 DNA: TGTGCCAGTAGTAAGGACAGGGGAGGAGGTCAGCCCCAGCATTTT
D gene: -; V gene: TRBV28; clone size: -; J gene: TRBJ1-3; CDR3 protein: CASSFPTGSGNTIYF; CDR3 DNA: TGTGCCAGCAGTTTCCCGACAGGCTCTGGAAACACCATATATTTT
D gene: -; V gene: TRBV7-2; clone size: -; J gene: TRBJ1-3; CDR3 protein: CASSTRTVSGNTIYF; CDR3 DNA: TGTGCCAGCAGCACACGGACAGTCTCTGGAAACACCATATATTTT
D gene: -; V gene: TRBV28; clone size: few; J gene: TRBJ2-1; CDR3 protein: CASSPDSGKQFF; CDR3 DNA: TGTGCCAGCAGCCCTGATTCGGGTAAGCAGTTCTTC
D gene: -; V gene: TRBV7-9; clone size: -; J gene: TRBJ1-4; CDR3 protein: CASSSSGEKLFF; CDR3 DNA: TGTGCCAGCAGCTCGTCCGGGGAAAAACTGTTTTTT
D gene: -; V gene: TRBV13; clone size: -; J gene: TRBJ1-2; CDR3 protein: CASSPQQNYGYTF; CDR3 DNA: TGTGCCAGCAGCCCCCAACAGAACTATGGCTACACCTTC
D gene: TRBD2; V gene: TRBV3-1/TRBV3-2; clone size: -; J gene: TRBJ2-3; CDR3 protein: CASSQDRKRGAKDTQYF; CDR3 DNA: TGTGCCAGCAGCCAAGATCGGAAGCGGGGCGCCAAAGATACGCAGTATTTT
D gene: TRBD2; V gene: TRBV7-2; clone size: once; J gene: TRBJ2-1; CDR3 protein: CASSSTSGGNNEQFF; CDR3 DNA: TGTGCCAGCAGCTCGACTAGCGGGGGGAACAATGAGCAGTTCTTC
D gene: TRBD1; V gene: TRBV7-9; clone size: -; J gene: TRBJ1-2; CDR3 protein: CASSLAGQAPYGYTF; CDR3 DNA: TGTGCCAGCAGCCTGGCGGGACAGGCTCCCTATGGCTACACCTTC
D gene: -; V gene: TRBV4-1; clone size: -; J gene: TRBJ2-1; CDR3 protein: CASSQVQGNYNEQFF; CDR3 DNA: TGCGCCAGCAGCCAGGTGCAGGGGAACTACAATGAGCAGTTCTTC
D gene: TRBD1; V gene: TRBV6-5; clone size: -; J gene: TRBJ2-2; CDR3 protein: CASTRQGRNTGELFF; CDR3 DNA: TGTGCCAGCACACGACAGGGAAGGAACACCGGGGAGCTGTTTTTT
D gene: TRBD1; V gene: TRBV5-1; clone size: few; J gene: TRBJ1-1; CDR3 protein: CASSPWTGMNTEAFF; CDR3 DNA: TGCGCCAGCAGCCCATGGACAGGCATGAACACTGAAGCTTTCTTT
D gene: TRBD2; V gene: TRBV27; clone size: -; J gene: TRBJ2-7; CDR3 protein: CASRGSGRVYEQYF; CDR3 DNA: TGTGCCAGCAGGGGAAGCGGGAGAGTTTACGAGCAGTACTTC